This entry lists 21 T cell receptor beta chains sequenced from one sample in a study of T cells in Graves' hyperthyroidism and ophthalmopathy. TCR beta CDR3 region amplification was performed from RNA transcripts. The HTBI set primed first-round TCR CDR3 RT-PCR. TCRdb recomputed calls from the multiplex PCR reads with MiXCR, one row per CDR3 protein. The sample lists about 720,000 distinct CDR3 sequences; about 15% were seen once. Sequenced sample: blood. These receptors were obtained from a man younger than 35 with Graves' hyperthyroidism.

The chain uses TRBV4-1 and TRBJ2-3; D is unclear. The CDR3 length is 17 residues. V was trimmed by 1 base and J by 2 bases, leaving 16 bases between them. Germline CDR1 is MGHRA and CDR2 is YSYEKL. CDR3 in DNA: TGCGCCAGCAGCCAAGTATCTCGCACTGTACACACAGATACGCAGTATTTT. This sequence encodes CASSQVSRTVHTDTQYF.

This clonotype was seen more than once but under ten times. The chain couples TRBV11-2 to TRBJ2-1; 7 bases line up with TRBD2. The length of the CDR3 is 16 residues. Germline V gene data show CDR1 as SGHAT and CDR2 as FQNNGV. The V and J ends lost 7 bases and 7 bases, in that order; junction bases with no gene match: 16. For the CDR3, the DNA is TGTGCCAGCACCCCCTACAAGGGAGGGCCTATTAATGAGCAGTTCTTC. It codes for CASTPYKGGPINEQFF.

This clonotype was counted once. The chain carries TRBV3-1 and TRBJ2-5; D is unresolved. The CDR3 sequence is 16 residues long. The germline gives CDR1 LGHDT, CDR2 YNNKEL (reference sequence). Trimming left V 4 bases short and J 4 bases short, with 19 bases between. The CDR3 DNA reads as TGTGCCAGCAGCCCTCGGAGTCCATTCCCGGGAGAGACCCAGTACTTC. It encodes CASSPRSPFPGETQYF.

This clonotype has ten or more counts. V is TRBV28 and J is TRBJ2-7, with 13 bases aligning to TRBD2. The CDR3 is 17 amino acids. The junction had 16 bases not matched to a gene; V was cut back by 5 bases and J by 9 bases. Germline V CDR1 and CDR2: MDHEN, SYDVKM. The CDR3 DNA reads as TGTGCCAGCAGTCATACCGGACTAGCGGGAGCGGTTGGTGGGCAGTACTTC. It encodes CASSHTGLAGAVGGQYF.

This clonotype was observed at least ten times. The CDR3 sequence is CASRSDRFTEAFF. The CDR3 DNA reads TGTGCCAGCAGATCGGACAGGTTCACTGAAGCTTTCTTT. The chain links TRBV11-2 to TRBJ1-1; TRBD1 matches at 7 bases. Germline V gene sequence: CDR1 SGHAT, CDR2 FQNNGV. The CDR3 runs 13 residues. After removal of 6 bases from V and 4 bases from J, the junction contained 5 bases not matched to a gene.

The rearrangement links TRBV7-2 to TRBJ2-5; 9 bases match TRBD2. From germline, CDR1 is SGHTA and CDR2 FQGNSA. The trim removed 0 bases at V and 7 bases at J, leaving 9 bases unmatched. This CDR3 comprises 16 residues. CDR3: CASSLARSGRLGTQYF. The CDR3 bases are TGTGCCAGCAGCTTAGCACGCAGCGGGAGGCTAGGGACCCAGTACTTC.

Ten or more counts support this clonotype. This chain joins TRBV2 and TRBJ1-2; unclear D gene. Trimming removed 4 bases from V and 3 bases from J, with 9 bases in between. CDR1 is SNHLY and CDR2 is FYNNEI in the germline V gene. The CDR3 length is 13 residues. CDR3 region: CASSGGEYYGYTF. The CDR3 DNA reads as TGTGCCAGCAGTGGCGGGGAATACTATGGCTACACCTTC.

In regard to this clonotype: A read error is possible here, since a much larger clone lies one base away. The chain is built from TRBV6-4 and TRBJ2-2; D is uncertain. The V gene lost 3 bases and the J gene lost 1 base, with 6 bases spanning the gap. CDR1 is MRHNA and CDR2 is SNTAGT in the germline V gene. This CDR3 is 14 amino acids long. The CDR3 here is CASSEDGNTGELFF. CDR3 sequence (DNA): TGTGCCAGCAGTGAGGACGGGAACACCGGGGAGCTGTTTTTT.

This rearrangement joins TRBV7-9 to TRBJ2-3; D is possibly TRBD1 or TRBD2 (6 bases each). This CDR3 is built from 14 residues. CDR1 is SEHNR and CDR2 is FQNEAQ in the germline V gene (reference sequence). Trimming took 1 base from V and 6 from J, leaving 11 bases between them. CDR3 sequence (DNA): TGTGCCAGCAGCTTAGGGGGGGCCCGCGATACGCAGTATTTT. Its translation: CASSLGGARDTQYF.

The gene calls are TRBV11-2 and TRBJ2-7; tentatively, D is TRBD2 (5 bases). This CDR3 region has 14 residues. V was trimmed by 3 bases and J by 0 bases, leaving 9 bases between them. Germline-derived CDR1 and CDR2 are SGHAT and FQNNGV. CDR3 nucleotides: TGTGCCAGCAGCTTCCCCGGGATCTCCTACGAGCAGTACTTC. Protein product: CASSFPGISYEQYF.

The CDR3 DNA reads as TGTGCCAGCAGCCAACTACTAAGCGGATCTTCCTACAATGAGCAGTTCTTC. Protein sequence: CASSQLLSGSSYNEQFF. The J gene is TRBJ2-1, the V gene TRBV3-1; TRBD2 might be the D (5 bases). Trimming took off 2 bases at V and 1 base at J, with 15 bases between the two ends. This CDR3 spans 17 amino acids. The germline V gene encodes CDR1 LGHDT and CDR2 YNNKEL (reference sequence).

A few counts support this clonotype. The V gene is TRBV27, the J gene TRBJ1-2; maybe TRBD1 (5 bases). The V gene lost 6 bases and the J gene lost 6 bases, with 20 bases spanning the gap. The CDR3 runs to 15 residues. Germline values: CDR1 MNHEY, CDR2 SMNVEV (reference sequence). CDR3 sequence reads: CASSRQGRLVHGYTF. The CDR3 nucleotides read TGTGCCAGCAGCCGCCAGGGACGATTAGTCCATGGCTACACCTTC.

This clonotype occurred many times. The J gene is TRBJ2-1, the V gene TRBV12-3 or TRBV12-4, with 10 bases matching TRBD1. J was trimmed by 7 bases and V by 10 bases; bases with no gene match: 10. The CDR3 spans 14 residues. In DNA form, the CDR3 reads TGTGCCACCGCCCGGACAGGGGGTCTAAATGAGCAGTTCTTC. This gives the protein CATARTGGLNEQFF.

The J gene is TRBJ1-2, the V gene TRBV6-1; D gene uncertain. V gave up 2 bases and J gave up 9 bases, with 13 bases separating them. The V gene's germline CDR1 is MNHNS and CDR2 SASEGT. This CDR3 is 13 amino acids long. DNA of the CDR3: TGTGCCAGCAGTGAAAGAGGTAAAGGAAGCTACACCTTC. Amino acid sequence: CASSERGKGSYTF.

This clonotype was counted many times. The V call is TRBV7-8, the J call TRBJ2-7; D possibly corresponds to TRBD1 (6 bases). Deletions cut 2 bases from V and 5 bases from J, with 16 bases between. This CDR3 has 15 amino acids. Germline loops: CDR1 SGHVS, CDR2 FQNEAQ. The CDR3 DNA reads as TGTGCCAGCAGCTTAAGCGCCGGGACAACGAACGAGCAGTACTTC. Translation gives CASSLSAGTTNEQYF.

V and J are TRBV18 and TRBJ2-1, with 7 bases that match TRBD1. The germline gives CDR1 KGHSH, CDR2 LQKENI. V gave up 2 bases and J gave up 0 bases; unmatched junction bases: 7. This CDR3 contains 17 residues. CDR3 in amino acids: CASSPIQGGASYNEQFF. The DNA of the CDR3 is TGTGCCAGCTCACCAATCCAAGGGGGCGCCTCCTACAATGAGCAGTTCTTC.

The CDR3 DNA sequence: TGTGCCAGCAGTCCTCTAGCGGGAGAAGGTGATACGCAGTATTTT. Translated: CASSPLAGEGDTQYF. The chain joins TRBV12-3 or TRBV12-4 to TRBJ2-3, with 10 positions matching TRBD2. The J segment lost 6 bases and the V segment lost 5 bases, leaving 8 bases of the junction unmatched. This CDR3 contains 15 residues.

This clonotype has more than one count but fewer than ten. The V call is TRBV6-1, the J call TRBJ2-6; D not resolved. CDR1 and CDR2 from the germline V gene are MNHNS and SASEGT. Trimming stripped 5 bases from V and 0 bases from J, with 20 bases between. CDR3 length: 19 residues. In nucleotides, the CDR3 is TGTGCCAGCAGTAAATCAAGGGTTTCCCTCATCTCTGGGGCCAACGTCCTGACTTTC. As protein: CASSKSRVSLISGANVLTF.

This clonotype was seen ten or more times. CDR3: CASRPTQGFAYGYTF. The DNA of the CDR3 is TGTGCCAGCAGGCCTACCCAGGGGTTTGCGTATGGCTACACCTTC. This rearrangement joins TRBV28 to TRBJ1-2, with a possible D match to TRBD1 (6 bases). Germline V CDR1 and CDR2: MDHEN, SYDVKM. V lost 6 bases, J lost 5 bases, and 19 bases lay in between. The CDR3 is 15 residues long.

The rearrangement joins TRBV11-3 to TRBJ2-1; the D gene could be TRBD1 or TRBD2 (5 bases each). This CDR3 contains 17 residues. V shed 2 bases and J shed 6 bases, with 20 bases lying between them. CDR1 SGHNT and CDR2 YENEEA come from the germline V gene. The CDR3 DNA sequence: TGTGCCAGCAGCTTACGCGTCGGGGCAGCTTACTCCAATGAGCAGTTCTTC. Amino acid sequence: CASSLRVGAAYSNEQFF.

This clonotype has more than one count but fewer than ten. CDR3 DNA: TGTGCCAGCAGCGTACCCGGGACAGCCACAGATACGCAGTATTTT. It yields the protein CASSVPGTATDTQYF. This chain links TRBV9 with TRBJ2-3, with TRBD1 matching over 7 bases. CDR1 is SGDLS and CDR2 is YYNGEE in the germline V gene. V lost 1 base and J lost 2; bases outside the gene matches: 4. The length of the CDR3 is 15 residues.